This section outlines one TCR beta chain sequence together with its context. Its antigen is still unknown. The CDR3 sequence is 13 residues long. Germline V gene data show CDR1 as SNHLY and CDR2 as FYNNEI. The V and J ends lost 9 bases and 5 bases respectively, with 17 bases between them. The sample comes from a study of shared clonotypes between healthy human individuals. Study background: Three plates each covered CD4 naive and memory; CD8 naive two, CD8 memory one. Study-level points and caveats: The low donor count limited represented genetic and exposure-history diversity.

Clones were read by immunoSEQ multiplex PCR, and TCRdb kept only the in-frame ones, dropping some. The sample yields around 2.5 million clones, roughly 93% seen once. This chain links TRBV2 with TRBJ2-7; possibly TRBD1 for D (5 bases). The receptor was isolated from a man aged 18 to 30 in good health. Some clones in this sample may be carry-over from other donors' samples. Sequenced: naive CD4+ T cells from PBMCs. The sample's subset: CD45RA+ positively selected. CDR3 protein: CASQVTAYNEQYF. The CDR3 coding sequence is TGTGCCAGTCAAGTGACAGCCTACAACGAGCAGTACTTC. Combining the CDR3 with reference TRBV2 and TRBJ2-7 gives the whole variable domain EPEVTQTPSHQVTQMGQEVILRCVPISNHLYFYWYRQILGQKVEFLVSFYNNEISEKSEIFDDQFSVERPDGSNFTLKIRSTKLEDSAMYFCASQVTAYNEQYFGPGTRLTVT.